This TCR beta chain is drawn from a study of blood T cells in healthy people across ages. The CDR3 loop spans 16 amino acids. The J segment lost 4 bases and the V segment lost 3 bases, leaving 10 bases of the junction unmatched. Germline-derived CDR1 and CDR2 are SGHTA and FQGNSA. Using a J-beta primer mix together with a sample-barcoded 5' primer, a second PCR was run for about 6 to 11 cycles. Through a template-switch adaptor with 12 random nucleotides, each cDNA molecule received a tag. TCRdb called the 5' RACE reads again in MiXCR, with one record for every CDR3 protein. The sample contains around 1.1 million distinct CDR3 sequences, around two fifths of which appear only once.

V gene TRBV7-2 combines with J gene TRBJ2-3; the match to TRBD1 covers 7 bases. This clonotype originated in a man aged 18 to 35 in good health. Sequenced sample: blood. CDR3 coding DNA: TGTGCCAGCAGCTTCGCGGACAGGATGTATCCAGATACGCAGTATTTT. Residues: CASSFADRMYPDTQYF.